This TCR beta chain was observed in a study of post-analysis software for immune sequencing data. Overall study results and limits: Significantly decreased normalized Chao1 diversity was recorded for multiple sclerosis patients relative to controls. Controls showed lower frequencies than patients for roughly five TRBV segments, and TRBV5-6, TRBV5-1 and TRBV20-1 were among these.

Germline V gives CDR1 MNHEY, CDR2 SMNVEV (reference sequence). The CDR3 runs 14 residues. As concerns this clonotype: Its antigen is as yet unknown.

Unique molecular identifiers were carried by the TCR beta cDNA libraries. It was from roughly 1 to 10 million T cells that approximately 500,000 cDNA molecules came. TCRdb re-called the PCR reads through MiXCR, storing one row per CDR3 protein. The table records roughly 620,000 distinct CDR3 sequences, 40% to 50% of them present only once. Sequencing was performed on blood. J is TRBJ2-5 and V is TRBV27, with D perhaps TRBD1 (6 bases). With the DNA end fitting TRBJ2-7 better, the J assignment may be wrong. The sequence was obtained from a girl aged 10-17 years with multiple sclerosis. CDR3 protein: CASSLSTGPYEQYF. Written as DNA, the CDR3 is TGTGCCAGCAGCCTATCTACAGGGCCCTACGAGCAGTACTTC.